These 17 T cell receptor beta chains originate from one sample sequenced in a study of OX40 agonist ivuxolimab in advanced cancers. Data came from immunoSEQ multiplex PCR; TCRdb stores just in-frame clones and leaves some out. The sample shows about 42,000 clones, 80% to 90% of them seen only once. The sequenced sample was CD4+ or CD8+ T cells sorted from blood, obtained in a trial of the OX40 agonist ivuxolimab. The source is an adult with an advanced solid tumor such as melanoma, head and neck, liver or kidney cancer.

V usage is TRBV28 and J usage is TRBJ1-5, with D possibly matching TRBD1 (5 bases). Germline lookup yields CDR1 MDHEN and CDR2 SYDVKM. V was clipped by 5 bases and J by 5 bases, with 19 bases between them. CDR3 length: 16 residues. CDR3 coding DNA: TGTGCCAGCAGTCCACGGGGCGACAGTCGTGATCAGCCCCAGCATTTT. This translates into CASSPRGDSRDQPQHF.

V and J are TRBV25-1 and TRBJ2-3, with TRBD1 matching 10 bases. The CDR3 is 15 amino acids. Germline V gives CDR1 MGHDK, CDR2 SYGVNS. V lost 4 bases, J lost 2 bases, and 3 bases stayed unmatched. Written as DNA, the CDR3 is TGTGCCAGCAGTGGGGACAGGGGTTACACAGATACGCAGTATTTT. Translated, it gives CASSGDRGYTDTQYF.

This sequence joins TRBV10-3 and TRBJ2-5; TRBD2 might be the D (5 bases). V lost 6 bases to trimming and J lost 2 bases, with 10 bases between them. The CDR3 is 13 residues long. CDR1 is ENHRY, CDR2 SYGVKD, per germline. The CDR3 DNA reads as TGTGCCATCAGGGAGGCCCCGCAAGAGACCCAGTACTTC. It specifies CAIREAPQETQYF.

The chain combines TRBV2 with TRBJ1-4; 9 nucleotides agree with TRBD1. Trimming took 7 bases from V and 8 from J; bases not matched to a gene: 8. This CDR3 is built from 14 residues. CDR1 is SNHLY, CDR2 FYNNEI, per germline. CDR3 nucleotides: TGTGCCAGCAATCCGGGACAGGGAGTAGAAAAACTGTTTTTT. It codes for CASNPGQGVEKLFF.

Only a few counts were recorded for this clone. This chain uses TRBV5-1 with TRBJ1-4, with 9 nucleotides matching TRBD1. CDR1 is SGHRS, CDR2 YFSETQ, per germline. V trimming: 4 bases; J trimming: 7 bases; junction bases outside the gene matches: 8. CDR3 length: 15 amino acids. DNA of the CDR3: TGCGCCAGCAGCAACCCGGGACAGGGAAGTGAAAAACTGTTTTTT. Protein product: CASSNPGQGSEKLFF.

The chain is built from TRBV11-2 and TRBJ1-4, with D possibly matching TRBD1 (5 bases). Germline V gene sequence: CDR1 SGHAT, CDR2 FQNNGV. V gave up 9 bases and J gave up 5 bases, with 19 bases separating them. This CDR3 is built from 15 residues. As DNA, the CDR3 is TGTGCCAGTTTGAGGTCCGGGACGGGAAATGAAAAACTGTTTTTT. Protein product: CASLRSGTGNEKLFF.

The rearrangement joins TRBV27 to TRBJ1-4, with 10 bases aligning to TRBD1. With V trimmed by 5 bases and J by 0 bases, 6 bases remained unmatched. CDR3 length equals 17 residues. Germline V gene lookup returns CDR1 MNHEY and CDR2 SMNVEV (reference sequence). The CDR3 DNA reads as TGTGCCAGCAGTCCCGGGACAGGGGTGTCAACTAATGAAAAACTGTTTTTT. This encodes CASSPGTGVSTNEKLFF.

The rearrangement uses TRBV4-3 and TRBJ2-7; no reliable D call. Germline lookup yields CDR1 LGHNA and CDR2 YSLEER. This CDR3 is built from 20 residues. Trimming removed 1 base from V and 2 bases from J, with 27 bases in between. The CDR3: CASSQAPPGPDMGLAYEQYF. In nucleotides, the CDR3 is TGCGCCAGCAGCCAAGCCCCACCGGGCCCAGATATGGGGTTGGCCTACGAGCAGTACTTC.

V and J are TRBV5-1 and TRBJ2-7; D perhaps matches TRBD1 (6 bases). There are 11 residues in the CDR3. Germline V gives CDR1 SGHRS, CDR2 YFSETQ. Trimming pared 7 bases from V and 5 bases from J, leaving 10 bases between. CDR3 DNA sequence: TGCGCCAGCTCAAACAGGGACGAGCAGTACTTC. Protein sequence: CASSNRDEQYF.

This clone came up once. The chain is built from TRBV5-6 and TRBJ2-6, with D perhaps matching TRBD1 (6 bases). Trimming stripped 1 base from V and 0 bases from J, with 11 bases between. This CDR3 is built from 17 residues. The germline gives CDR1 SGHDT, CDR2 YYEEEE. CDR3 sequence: CASSLSPDSSGANVLTF. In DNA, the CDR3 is TGTGCCAGCAGCTTGTCGCCGGACAGCTCTGGGGCCAACGTCCTGACTTTC. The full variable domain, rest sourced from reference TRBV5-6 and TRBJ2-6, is DAGVTQSPTHLIKTRGQQVTLRCSPKSGHDTVSWYQQALGQGPQFIFQYYEEEERQRGNFPDRFSGHQFPNYSSELNVNALLLGDSALYLCASSLSPDSSGANVLTFGAGSRLTVL.

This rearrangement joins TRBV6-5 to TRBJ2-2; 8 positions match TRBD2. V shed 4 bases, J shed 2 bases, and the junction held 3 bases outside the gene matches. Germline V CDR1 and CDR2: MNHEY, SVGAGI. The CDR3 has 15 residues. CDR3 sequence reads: CASSLAGTNTGELFF. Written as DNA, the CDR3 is TGTGCCAGCAGTTTAGCGGGAACAAACACCGGGGAGCTGTTTTTT.

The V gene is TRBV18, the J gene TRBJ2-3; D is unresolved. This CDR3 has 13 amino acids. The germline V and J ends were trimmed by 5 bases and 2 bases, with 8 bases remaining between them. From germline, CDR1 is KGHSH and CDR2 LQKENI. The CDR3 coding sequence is TGTGCCAGCTCAACCACCCCCACAGATACGCAGTATTTT. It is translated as CASSTTPTDTQYF.

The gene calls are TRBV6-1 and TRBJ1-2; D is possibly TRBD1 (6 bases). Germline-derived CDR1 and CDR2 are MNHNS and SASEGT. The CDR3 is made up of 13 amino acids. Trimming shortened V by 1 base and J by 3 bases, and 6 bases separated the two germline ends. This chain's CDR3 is CASSEGQDYGYTF. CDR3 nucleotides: TGTGCCAGCAGTGAAGGACAGGACTATGGCTACACCTTC.

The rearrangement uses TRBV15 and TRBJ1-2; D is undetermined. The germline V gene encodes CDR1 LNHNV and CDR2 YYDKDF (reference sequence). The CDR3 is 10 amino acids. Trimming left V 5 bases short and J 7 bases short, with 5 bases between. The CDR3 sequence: CATSHPGYTF. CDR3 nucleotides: TGTGCCACCAGCCACCCTGGCTACACCTTC.

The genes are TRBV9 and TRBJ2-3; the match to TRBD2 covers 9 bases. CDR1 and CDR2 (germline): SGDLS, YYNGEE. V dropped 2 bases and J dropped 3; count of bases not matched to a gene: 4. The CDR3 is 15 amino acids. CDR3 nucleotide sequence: TGTGCCAGCAGCGTGGCTAGCGGGACGACAGATACGCAGTATTTT. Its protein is CASSVASGTTDTQYF.

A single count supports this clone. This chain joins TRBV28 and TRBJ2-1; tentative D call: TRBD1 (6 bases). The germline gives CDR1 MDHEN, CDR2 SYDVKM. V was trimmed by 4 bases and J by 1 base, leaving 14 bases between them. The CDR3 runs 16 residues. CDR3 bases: TGTGCCAGCAGTTCCTGGACAGCCTCATCCTACAATGAGCAGTTCTTC. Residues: CASSSWTASSYNEQFF.

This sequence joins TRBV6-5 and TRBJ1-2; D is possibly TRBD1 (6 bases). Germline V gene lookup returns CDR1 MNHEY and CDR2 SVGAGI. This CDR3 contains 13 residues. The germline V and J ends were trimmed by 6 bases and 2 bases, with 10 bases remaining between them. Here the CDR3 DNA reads TGTGCCAGCAGAAGAACAGGGAACTATGGCTACACCTTC. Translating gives CASRRTGNYGYTF.